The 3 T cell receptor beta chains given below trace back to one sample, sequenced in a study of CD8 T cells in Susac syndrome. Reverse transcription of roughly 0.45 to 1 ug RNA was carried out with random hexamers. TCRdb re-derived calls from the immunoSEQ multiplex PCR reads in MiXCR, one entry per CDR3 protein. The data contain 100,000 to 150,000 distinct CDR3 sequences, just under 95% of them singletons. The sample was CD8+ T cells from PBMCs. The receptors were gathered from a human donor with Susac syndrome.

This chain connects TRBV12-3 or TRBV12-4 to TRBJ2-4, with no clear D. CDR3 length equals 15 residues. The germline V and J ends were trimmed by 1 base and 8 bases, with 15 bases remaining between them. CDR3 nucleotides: TGTGCCAGCAGTTTAGACACCCCAGAAGGAGACATTCAGTACTTC. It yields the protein CASSLDTPEGDIQYF.

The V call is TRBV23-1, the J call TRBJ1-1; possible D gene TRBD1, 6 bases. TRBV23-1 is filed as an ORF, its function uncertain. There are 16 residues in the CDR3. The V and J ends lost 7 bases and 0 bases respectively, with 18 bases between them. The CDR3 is CASTRPGAGLNTEAFF. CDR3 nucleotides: TGCGCCAGCACGAGGCCAGGGGCAGGCCTGAACACTGAAGCTTTCTTT.

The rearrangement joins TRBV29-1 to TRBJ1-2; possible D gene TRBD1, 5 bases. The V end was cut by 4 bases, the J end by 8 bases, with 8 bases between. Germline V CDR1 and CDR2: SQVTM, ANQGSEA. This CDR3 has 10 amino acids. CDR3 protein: CSVGGDGYTF. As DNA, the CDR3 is TGCAGCGTTGGAGGGGACGGCTACACCTTC. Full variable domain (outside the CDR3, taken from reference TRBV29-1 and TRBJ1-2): SAVISQKPSRDICQRGTSLTIQCQVDSQVTMMFWYRQQPGQSLTLIATANQGSEATYESGFVIDKFPISRPNLTFSTLTVSNMSPEDSSIYLCSVGGDGYTFGSGTRLTVV.